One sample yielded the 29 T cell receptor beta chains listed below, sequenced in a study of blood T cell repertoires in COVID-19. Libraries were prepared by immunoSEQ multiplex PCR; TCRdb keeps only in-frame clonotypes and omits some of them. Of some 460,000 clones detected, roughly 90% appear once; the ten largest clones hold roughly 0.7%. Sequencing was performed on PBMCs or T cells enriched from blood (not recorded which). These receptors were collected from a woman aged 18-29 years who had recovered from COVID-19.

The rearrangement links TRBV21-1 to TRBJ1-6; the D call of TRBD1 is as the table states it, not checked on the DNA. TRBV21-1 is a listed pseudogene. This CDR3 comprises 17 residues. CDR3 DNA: TGTGCCAGCAGCGCAGGGGAGACAGGTCTTTTCGATTCACCCCTCCACTTT. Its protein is CASSAGETGLFDSPLHF.

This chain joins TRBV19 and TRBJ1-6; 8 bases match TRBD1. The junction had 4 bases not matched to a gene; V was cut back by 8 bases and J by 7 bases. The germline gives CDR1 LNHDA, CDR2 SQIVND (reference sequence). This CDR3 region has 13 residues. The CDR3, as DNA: TGTGCCAGTTCCGACAGGGGCAATTCACCCCTCCACTTT. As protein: CASSDRGNSPLHF.

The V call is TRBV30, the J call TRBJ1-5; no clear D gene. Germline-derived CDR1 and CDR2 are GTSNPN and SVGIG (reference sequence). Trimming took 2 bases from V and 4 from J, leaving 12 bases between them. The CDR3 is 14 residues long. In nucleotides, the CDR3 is TGTGCCTGGAGTTTCGCGGGAGGGAATCAGCCCCAGCATTTT. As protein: CAWSFAGGNQPQHF.

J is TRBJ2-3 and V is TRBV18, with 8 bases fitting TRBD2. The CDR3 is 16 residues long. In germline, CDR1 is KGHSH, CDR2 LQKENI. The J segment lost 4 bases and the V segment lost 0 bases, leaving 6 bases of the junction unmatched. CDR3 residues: CASSPPVAGGADTQYF. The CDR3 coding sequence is TGTGCCAGCTCACCACCTGTCGCGGGGGGCGCAGATACGCAGTATTTT.

CDR3 DNA sequence: TGTGCCAGCAGCTTAGACGAACCCGGGTTATACAATGAGCAGTTCTTC. Encoded protein: CASSLDEPGLYNEQFF. The rearrangement links TRBV11-2 to TRBJ2-1; D unclear. V shed 0 bases and J shed 4 bases, with 13 bases lying between them. In germline, CDR1 is SGHAT, CDR2 FQNNGV. The CDR3 runs to 16 residues.

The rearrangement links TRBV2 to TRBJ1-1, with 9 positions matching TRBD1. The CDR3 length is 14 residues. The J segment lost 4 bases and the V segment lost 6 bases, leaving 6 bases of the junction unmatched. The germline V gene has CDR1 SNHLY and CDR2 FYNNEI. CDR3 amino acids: CASSLGQGSTEAFF. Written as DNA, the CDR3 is TGTGCCAGCAGCCTAGGACAGGGGAGCACTGAAGCTTTCTTT.

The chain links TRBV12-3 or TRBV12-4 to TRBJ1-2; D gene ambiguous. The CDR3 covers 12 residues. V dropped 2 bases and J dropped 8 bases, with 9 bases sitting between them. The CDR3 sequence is CASSLLYRGYTF. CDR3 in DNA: TGTGCCAGCAGTTTACTCTACCGCGGCTACACCTTC.

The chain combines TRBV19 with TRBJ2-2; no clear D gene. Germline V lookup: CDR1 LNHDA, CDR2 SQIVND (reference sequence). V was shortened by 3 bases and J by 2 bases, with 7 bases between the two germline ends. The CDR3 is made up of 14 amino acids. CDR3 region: CASSINSNTGELFF. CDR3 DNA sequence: TGTGCCAGTAGTATTAACAGTAACACCGGGGAGCTGTTTTTT. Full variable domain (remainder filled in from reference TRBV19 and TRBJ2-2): DGGITQSPKYLFRKEGQNVTLSCEQNLNHDAMYWYRQDPGQGLRLIYYSQIVNDFQKGDIAEGYSVSREKKESFPLTVTSAQKNPTAFYLCASSINSNTGELFFGEGSRLTVL.

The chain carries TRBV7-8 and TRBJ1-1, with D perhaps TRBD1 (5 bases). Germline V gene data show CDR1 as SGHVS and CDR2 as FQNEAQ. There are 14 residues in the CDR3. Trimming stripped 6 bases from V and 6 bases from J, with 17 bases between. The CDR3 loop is CASRRGEGIAEAFF. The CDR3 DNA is TGTGCCAGCAGGCGGGGGGAAGGGATCGCTGAAGCTTTCTTT.

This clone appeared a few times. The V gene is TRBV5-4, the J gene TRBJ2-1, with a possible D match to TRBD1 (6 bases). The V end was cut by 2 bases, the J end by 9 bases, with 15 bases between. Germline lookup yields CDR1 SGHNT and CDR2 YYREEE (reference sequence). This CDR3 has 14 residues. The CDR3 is CASSLNRDWGEQFF. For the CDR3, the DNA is TGTGCCAGCAGCTTAAACAGGGATTGGGGTGAGCAGTTCTTC.

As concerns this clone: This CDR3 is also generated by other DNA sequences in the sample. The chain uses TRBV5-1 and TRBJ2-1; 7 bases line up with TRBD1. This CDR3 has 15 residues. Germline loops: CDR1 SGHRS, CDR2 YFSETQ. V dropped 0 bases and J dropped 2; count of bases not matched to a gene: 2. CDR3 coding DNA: TGCGCCAGCAGCTTGGACAGGGGAACCTACAATGAGCAGTTCTTC. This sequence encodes CASSLDRGTYNEQFF.

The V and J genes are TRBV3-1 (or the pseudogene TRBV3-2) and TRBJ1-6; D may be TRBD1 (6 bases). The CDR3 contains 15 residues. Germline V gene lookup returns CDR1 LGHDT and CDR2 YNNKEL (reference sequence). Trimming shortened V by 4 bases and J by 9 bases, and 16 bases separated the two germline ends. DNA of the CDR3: TGTGCCAGCAGCCCGCTCAGGGGAGCTTCTTCACCCCTCCACTTT. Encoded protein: CASSPLRGASSPLHF.

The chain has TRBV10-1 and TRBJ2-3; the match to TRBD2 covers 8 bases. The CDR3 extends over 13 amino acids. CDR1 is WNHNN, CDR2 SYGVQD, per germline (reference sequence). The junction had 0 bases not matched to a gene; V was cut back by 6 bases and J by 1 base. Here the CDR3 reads CASSGGGTDTQYF. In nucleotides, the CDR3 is TGCGCCAGCAGCGGGGGGGGCACAGATACGCAGTATTTT.

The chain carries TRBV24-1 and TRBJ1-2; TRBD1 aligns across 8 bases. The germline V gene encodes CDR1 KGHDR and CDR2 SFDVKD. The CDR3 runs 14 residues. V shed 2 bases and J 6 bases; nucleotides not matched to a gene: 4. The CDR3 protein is CATSDSRTGHGYTF. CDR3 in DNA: TGTGCCACCAGTGATTCCCGGACAGGGCATGGCTACACCTTC.

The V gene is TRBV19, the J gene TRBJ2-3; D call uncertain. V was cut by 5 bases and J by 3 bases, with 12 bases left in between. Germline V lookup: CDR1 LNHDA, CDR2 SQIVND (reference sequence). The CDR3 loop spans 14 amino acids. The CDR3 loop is CASSVQVRTDTQYF. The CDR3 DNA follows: TGTGCCAGTAGTGTCCAGGTGAGAACAGATACGCAGTATTTT.

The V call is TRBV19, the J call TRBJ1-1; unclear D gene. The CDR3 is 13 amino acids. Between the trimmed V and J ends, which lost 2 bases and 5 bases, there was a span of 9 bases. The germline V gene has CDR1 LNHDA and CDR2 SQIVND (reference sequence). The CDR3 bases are TGTGCCAGTAGTATATCGAGGGTTACTGAAGCTTTCTTT. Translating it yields CASSISRVTEAFF.

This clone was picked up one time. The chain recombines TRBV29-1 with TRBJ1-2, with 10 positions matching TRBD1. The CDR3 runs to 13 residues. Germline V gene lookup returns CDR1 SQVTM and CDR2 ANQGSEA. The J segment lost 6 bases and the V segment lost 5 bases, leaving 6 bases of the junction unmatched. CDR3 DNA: TGCAGCGTTTTCCGGGACAGGGGTGATGGCTACACCTTC. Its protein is CSVFRDRGDGYTF.

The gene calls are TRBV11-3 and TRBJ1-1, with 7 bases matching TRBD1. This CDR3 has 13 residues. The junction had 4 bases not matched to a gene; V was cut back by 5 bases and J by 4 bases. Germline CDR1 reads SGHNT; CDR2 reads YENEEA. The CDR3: CASSATGVTEAFF. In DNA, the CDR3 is TGTGCCAGCAGCGCCACAGGGGTCACTGAAGCTTTCTTT.

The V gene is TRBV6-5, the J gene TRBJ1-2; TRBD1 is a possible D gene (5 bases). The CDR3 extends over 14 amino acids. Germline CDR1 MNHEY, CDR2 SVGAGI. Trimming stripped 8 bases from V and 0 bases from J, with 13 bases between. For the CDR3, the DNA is TGTGCCAGCCGAGACAGCACTCCTAACTATGGCTACACCTTC. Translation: CASRDSTPNYGYTF.

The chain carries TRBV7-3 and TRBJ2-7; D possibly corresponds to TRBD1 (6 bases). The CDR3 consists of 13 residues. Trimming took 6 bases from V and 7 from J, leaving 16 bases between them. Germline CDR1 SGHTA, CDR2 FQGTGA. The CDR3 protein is CASSPTGLGEQYF. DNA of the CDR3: TGTGCCAGCAGTCCGACAGGCCTGGGGGAGCAGTACTTC.

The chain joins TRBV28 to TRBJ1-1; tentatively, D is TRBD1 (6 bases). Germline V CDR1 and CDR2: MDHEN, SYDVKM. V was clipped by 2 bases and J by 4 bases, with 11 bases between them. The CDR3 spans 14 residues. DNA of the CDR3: TGTGCCAGCAGTTTAGGGGGCGAGAGCACTGAAGCTTTCTTT. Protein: CASSLGGESTEAFF.

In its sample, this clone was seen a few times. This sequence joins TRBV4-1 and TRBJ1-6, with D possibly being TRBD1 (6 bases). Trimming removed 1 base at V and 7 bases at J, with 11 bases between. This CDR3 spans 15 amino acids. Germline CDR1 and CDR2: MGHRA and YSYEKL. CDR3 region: CASSQGRQENSPLHF. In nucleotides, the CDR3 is TGCGCCAGCAGCCAAGGGAGACAGGAGAATTCACCCCTCCACTTT.

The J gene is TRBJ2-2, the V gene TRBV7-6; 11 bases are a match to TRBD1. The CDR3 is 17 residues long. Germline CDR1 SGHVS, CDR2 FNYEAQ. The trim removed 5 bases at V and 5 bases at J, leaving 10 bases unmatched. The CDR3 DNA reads TGTGCCAGCAGCATCAACGGACAGGGGGCAGTAACCGGGGAGCTGTTTTTT. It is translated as CASSINGQGAVTGELFF.

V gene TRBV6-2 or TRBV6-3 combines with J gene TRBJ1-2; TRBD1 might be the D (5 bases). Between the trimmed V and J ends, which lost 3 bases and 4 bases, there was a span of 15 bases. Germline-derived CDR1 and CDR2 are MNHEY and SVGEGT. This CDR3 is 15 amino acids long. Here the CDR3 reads CASSYPAAGIYGYTF. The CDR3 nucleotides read TGTGCCAGCAGTTATCCGGCTGCAGGGATCTATGGCTACACCTTC.

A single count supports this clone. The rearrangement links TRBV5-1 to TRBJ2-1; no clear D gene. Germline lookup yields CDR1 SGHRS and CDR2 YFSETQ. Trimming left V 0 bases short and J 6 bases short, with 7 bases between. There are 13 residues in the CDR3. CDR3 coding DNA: TGCGCCAGCAGCTTGGGAGTATTCAATGAGCAGTTCTTC. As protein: CASSLGVFNEQFF.

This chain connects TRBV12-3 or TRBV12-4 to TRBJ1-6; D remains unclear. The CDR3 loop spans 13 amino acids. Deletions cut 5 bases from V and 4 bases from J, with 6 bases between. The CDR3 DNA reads TGTGCCAGCAGTCGCGTGTATAATTCACCCCTCCACTTT. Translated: CASSRVYNSPLHF.

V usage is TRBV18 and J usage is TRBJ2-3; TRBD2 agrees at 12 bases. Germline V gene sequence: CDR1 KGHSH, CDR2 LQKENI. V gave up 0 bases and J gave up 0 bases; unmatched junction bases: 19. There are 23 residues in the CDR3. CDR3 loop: CASSPPSLPTSSGGALSTDTQYF. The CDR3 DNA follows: TGTGCCAGCTCACCACCTTCCCTTCCCACTTCTAGCGGGGGGGCACTTAGCACAGATACGCAGTATTTT. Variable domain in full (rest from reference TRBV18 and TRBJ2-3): NAGVMQNPRHLVRRRGQEARLRCSPMKGHSHVYWYRQLPEEGLKFMVYLQKENIIDESGMPKERFSAEFPKEGPSILRIQQVVRGDSAAYFCASSPPSLPTSSGGALSTDTQYFGPGTRLTVL.

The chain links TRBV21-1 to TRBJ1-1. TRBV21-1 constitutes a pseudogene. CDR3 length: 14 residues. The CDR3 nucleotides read TGTGCCAGCCTCTGGTCTTCCCCCCCGCGTGTAGCTTTCTTT. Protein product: CASLWSSPPRVAFF.

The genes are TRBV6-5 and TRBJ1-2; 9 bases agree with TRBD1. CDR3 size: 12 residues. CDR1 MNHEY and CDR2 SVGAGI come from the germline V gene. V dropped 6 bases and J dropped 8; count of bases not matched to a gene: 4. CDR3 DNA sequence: TGTGCCAGCAGACAGGGGGCACGGGGCTACACCTTC. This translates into CASRQGARGYTF.